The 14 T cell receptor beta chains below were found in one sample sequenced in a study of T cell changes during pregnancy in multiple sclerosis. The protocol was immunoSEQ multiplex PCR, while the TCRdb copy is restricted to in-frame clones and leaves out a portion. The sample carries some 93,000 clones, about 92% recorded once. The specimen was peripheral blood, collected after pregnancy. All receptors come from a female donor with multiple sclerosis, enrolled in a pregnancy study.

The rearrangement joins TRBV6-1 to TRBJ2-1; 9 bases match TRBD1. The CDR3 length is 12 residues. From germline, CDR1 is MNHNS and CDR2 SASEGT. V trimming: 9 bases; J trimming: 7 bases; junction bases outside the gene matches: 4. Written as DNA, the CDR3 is TGTGCCAGTCGGACAGGGGATAATGAGCAGTTCTTC. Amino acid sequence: CASRTGDNEQFF.

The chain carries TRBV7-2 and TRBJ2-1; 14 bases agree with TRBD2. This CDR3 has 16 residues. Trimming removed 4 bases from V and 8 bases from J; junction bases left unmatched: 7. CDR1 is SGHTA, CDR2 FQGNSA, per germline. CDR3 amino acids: CASSWSGTSGGDEQFF. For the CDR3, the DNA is TGTGCCAGCAGCTGGTCCGGGACTAGCGGGGGCGATGAGCAGTTCTTC.

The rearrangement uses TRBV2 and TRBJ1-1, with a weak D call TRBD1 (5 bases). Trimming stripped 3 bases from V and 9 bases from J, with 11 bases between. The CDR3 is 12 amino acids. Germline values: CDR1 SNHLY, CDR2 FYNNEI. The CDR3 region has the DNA TGTGCCAGCAGTGAGCGGGGGGAACAAGCTTTCTTT. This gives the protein CASSERGEQAFF.

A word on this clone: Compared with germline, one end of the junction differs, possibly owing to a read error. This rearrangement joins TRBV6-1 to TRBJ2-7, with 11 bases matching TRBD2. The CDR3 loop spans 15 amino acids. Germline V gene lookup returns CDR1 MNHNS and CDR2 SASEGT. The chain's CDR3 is CASNELAGGRNEQYF. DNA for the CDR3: TGTGCCAGCAATGAATTAGCGGGGGGGCGGAACGAGCAGTACTTC.

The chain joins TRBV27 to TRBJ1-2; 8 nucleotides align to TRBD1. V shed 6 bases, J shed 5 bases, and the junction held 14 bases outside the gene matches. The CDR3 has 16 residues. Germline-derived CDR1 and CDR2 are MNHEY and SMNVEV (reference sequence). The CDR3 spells CASSHYPPTGEYGYTF. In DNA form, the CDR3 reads TGTGCCAGCAGCCACTACCCACCGACAGGGGAGTATGGCTACACCTTC.

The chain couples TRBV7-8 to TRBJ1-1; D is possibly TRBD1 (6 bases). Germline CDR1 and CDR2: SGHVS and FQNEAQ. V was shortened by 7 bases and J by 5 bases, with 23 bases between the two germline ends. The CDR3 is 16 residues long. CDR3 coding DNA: TGTGCCAGCACGGGGGGGCGCCAGGGGCGGCTAACTGAAGCTTTCTTT. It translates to CASTGGRQGRLTEAFF. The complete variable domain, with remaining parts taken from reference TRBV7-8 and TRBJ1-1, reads GAGVSQSPRYKVAKRGQDVALRCDPISGHVSLFWYQQALGQGPEFLTYFQNEAQLDKSGLPSDRFFAERPEGSVSTLKIQRTQQEDSAVYLCASTGGRQGRLTEAFFGQGTRLTVV.

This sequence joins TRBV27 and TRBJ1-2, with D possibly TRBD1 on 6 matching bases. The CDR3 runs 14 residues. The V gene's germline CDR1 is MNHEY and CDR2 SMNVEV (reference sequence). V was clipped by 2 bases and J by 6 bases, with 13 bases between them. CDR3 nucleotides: TGTGCCAGCAGTTTACTGGGGGCGGGGGATGGCTACACCTTC. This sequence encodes CASSLLGAGDGYTF.

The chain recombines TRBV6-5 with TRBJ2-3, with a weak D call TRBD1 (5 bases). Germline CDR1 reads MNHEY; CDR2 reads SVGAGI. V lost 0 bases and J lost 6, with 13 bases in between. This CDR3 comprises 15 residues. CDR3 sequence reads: CASSYSTVSSDTQYF. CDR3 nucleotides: TGTGCCAGCAGTTACTCGACAGTCTCATCGGATACGCAGTATTTT.

DNA for the CDR3: TGTGCCAGCAGCTTACAGAATGGCTACGAGCAGTACTTC. Its translation: CASSLQNGYEQYF. The chain uses TRBV7-2 and TRBJ2-7; D not resolved. V was shortened by 2 bases and J by 3 bases, with 8 bases between the two germline ends. This CDR3 region has 13 residues. The germline V gene has CDR1 SGHTA and CDR2 FQGNSA. The variable domain in full, completed from reference TRBV7-2 and TRBJ2-7, reads GAGVSQSPSNKVTEKGKDVELRCDPISGHTALYWYRQSLGQGLEFLIYFQGNSAPDKSGLPSDRFSAERTGGSVSTLTIQRTQQEDSAVYLCASSLQNGYEQYFGPGTRLTVT.

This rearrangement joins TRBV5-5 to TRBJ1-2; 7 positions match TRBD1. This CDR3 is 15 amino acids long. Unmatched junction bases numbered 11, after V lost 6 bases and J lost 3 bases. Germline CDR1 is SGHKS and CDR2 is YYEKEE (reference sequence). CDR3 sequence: CASNSFRQGDYGYTF. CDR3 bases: TGTGCCAGCAATAGCTTCAGACAGGGTGACTATGGCTACACCTTC.

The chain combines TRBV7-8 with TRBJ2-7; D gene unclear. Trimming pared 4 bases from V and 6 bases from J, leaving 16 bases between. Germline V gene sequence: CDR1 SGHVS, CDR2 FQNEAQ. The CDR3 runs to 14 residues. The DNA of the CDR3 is TGTGCCAGCAGCTCCTTAGCTGTAACTACCGAGCAGTACTTC. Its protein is CASSSLAVTTEQYF.

Here the CDR3 DNA reads TGTGCCAGCAGCTCCCCAGGACAGGGAGGATCCGGGGAGCTGTTTTTT. Translation gives CASSSPGQGGSGELFF. The V call is TRBV7-9, the J call TRBJ2-2, with 8 bases that match TRBD1. Unmatched junction bases numbered 10, after V lost 4 bases and J lost 6 bases. The CDR3 totals 16 residues. Germline assignment: CDR1 SEHNR and CDR2 FQNEAQ (reference sequence).

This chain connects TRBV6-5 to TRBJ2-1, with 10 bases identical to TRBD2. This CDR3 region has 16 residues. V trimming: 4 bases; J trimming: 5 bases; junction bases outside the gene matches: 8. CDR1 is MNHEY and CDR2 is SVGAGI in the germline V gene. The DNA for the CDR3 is TGTGCCAGCAGTTCGGGAGGACTAGCGGCAAACAATGAGCAGTTCTTC. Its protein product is CASSSGGLAANNEQFF.

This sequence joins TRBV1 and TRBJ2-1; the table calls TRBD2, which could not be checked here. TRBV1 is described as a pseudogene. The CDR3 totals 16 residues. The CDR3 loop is CTSSRQLAGGLNEQFF. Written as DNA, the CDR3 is TGCACCAGCAGCCGACAACTAGCGGGAGGGTTGAATGAGCAGTTCTTC.